The next 11 T cell receptor beta chains were all read from a single sample in a study of T cell repertoires in cytomegalovirus infection. TCRdb passed the reads through MiXCR, listing each CDR3 protein once. This table has about 490,000 distinct CDR3 sequences, more than 15% appearing once. The sequencing input was CD8+ T cells from PBMCs. The receptors were gathered from a human donor in good health (CMV status not recorded). Some clones in this sample may be carry-over from other donors' samples.

In this sample, this clonotype turned up many times. The V and J genes are TRBV11-2 and TRBJ2-6; D gene ambiguous. The CDR3 is 14 amino acids. Trimming cost V 2 bases and J 2 bases, with 4 bases left between them. Germline V gene data show CDR1 as SGHAT and CDR2 as FQNNGV. As DNA, the CDR3 is TGTGCCAGCAGCTTATGGCCTGGGGCCAACGTCCTGACTTTC. Encoded protein: CASSLWPGANVLTF.

The rearrangement links TRBV9 to TRBJ2-7, with D possibly TRBD2 on 5 matching bases. Germline lookup yields CDR1 SGDLS and CDR2 YYNGEE. V was trimmed by 0 bases and J by 2 bases, leaving 15 bases between them. The CDR3 is made up of 16 amino acids. CDR3 protein: CASSVAPGLLPYEQYF. CDR3 bases: TGTGCCAGCAGCGTAGCCCCAGGACTCCTCCCCTACGAGCAGTACTTC.

This clonotype has ten or more counts. The chain uses TRBV4-1 and TRBJ2-7, with D unclear. This CDR3 comprises 15 residues. In germline, CDR1 is MGHRA, CDR2 YSYEKL. The V end was cut by 4 bases, the J end by 7 bases, with 20 bases between. The CDR3 nucleotides read TGCGCCAGCAGCCTGGAGTCAATCTCGGCTCGGGAGCAGTACTTC. It encodes CASSLESISAREQYF.

This clonotype was picked up a small number of times. The chain links TRBV27 to TRBJ2-1, with 12 bases lining up with TRBD2. The V and J ends lost 6 bases and 4 bases, in that order; junction bases with no gene match: 4. The CDR3 contains 15 residues. Per germline, CDR1 MNHEY and CDR2 SMNVEV (reference sequence). The CDR3 nucleotides read TGTGCCAGCAGATCCACTAGCGGGAGGTACAATGAGCAGTTCTTC. It encodes CASRSTSGRYNEQFF.

This clonotype has ten or more counts. The chain has TRBV7-6 and TRBJ1-1, with D uncertain. CDR3 size: 13 residues. Germline V gene data show CDR1 as SGHVS and CDR2 as FNYEAQ. The ends were cut back, 4 bases at V and 4 bases at J, with 10 bases in the middle. CDR3 sequence (DNA): TGTGCCAGCAGCTGTTGTGGAACCACTGAAGCTTTCTTT. It codes for CASSCCGTTEAFF.

As concerns this clonotype: An end of the junction differs from the germline gene, which may be a read error. The gene calls are TRBV11-2 and TRBJ2-2; perhaps TRBD2 as D (5 bases). Germline V CDR1 and CDR2: SGHAT, FQNNGV. This CDR3 spans 14 amino acids. CDR3 protein: CASSPPENTGELGF. CDR3 DNA sequence: TGTGCCAGCAGCCCCCCAGAGAACACCGGGGAGCTGGGTTTT.

V usage is TRBV30 and J usage is TRBJ2-7, with D maybe TRBD1 (5 bases). V lost 5 bases and J 3 bases, leaving 17 bases between the germline ends. The CDR3 is 14 residues long. CDR1 is GTSNPN and CDR2 is SVGIG in the germline V gene (reference sequence). The CDR3 reads CAWDPGPAGYEQYF. DNA of the CDR3: TGTGCCTGGGACCCAGGGCCCGCAGGCTACGAGCAGTACTTC. Full variable domain (rest looked up from reference TRBV30 and TRBJ2-7): SQTIHQWPATLVQPVGSPLSLECTVEGTSNPNLYWYRQAAGRGLQLLFYSVGIGQISSEVPQNLSASRPQDRQFILSSKKLLLSDSGFYLCAWDPGPAGYEQYFGPGTRLTVT.

This clonotype appeared many times. The J gene is TRBJ1-5, the V gene TRBV28, with D possibly being TRBD1 (5 bases). Between the trimmed V and J ends, which lost 5 bases and 5 bases, there was a span of 10 bases. CDR3 size: 13 residues. Germline V gene data show CDR1 as MDHEN and CDR2 as SYDVKM. CDR3 coding DNA: TGTGCCAGCAGTCCTCAGGGTTATCAGCCCCAGCATTTT. Translating it yields CASSPQGYQPQHF.

V and J are TRBV5-5 and TRBJ2-5; 12 bases are a match to TRBD1. The CDR3 is 16 amino acids. V lost 0 bases to trimming and J lost 11 bases; unmatched junction nucleotides: 11. Germline V CDR1 and CDR2: SGHKS, YYEKEE (reference sequence). CDR3 sequence: CASSLAWDRGREIQYF. The CDR3 region has the DNA TGTGCCAGCAGCTTGGCTTGGGACAGGGGGCGAGAGATTCAGTACTTC.

The chain joins TRBV28 to TRBJ1-1; the D gene is possibly TRBD1 (6 bases). V shed 6 bases and J shed 10 bases, with 18 bases lying between them. This CDR3 spans 13 amino acids. Germline V CDR1 and CDR2: MDHEN, SYDVKM. The CDR3 nucleotides read TGTGCCAGCAGCCCCAGGGGCCTTTTCGCAGCTTTCTTT. Amino acid sequence: CASSPRGLFAAFF.

This clonotype was seen repeatedly, ten times or more. J is TRBJ2-5 and V is TRBV12-3 or TRBV12-4; maybe TRBD2 (6 bases). The V end lost 0 bases, the J end lost 5 bases, and 13 bases lay between the germline ends. There are 15 residues in the CDR3. The CDR3 spells CASSLAGSGRETQYF. The CDR3 coding sequence is TGTGCCAGCAGTTTAGCGGGCTCGGGGAGGGAGACCCAGTACTTC.